One sample yielded the 30 T cell receptor beta chains listed below, sequenced in a study of blood T cell repertoires in COVID-19. Sequencing used immunoSEQ multiplex PCR; TCRdb keeps in-frame clones, though not all of them. The repertoire holds roughly 300,000 clones, with roughly nine tenths as singletons. Material: peripheral blood. These receptors were obtained from a man aged 18-30 years who had recovered from COVID-19.

The rearrangement joins TRBV25-1 to TRBJ1-2, with D hard to call. The V gene's germline CDR1 is MGHDK and CDR2 SYGVNS. The CDR3 is 16 amino acids. With 1 base removed from V and 0 bases from J, the gap between germline ends came to 12 bases. The CDR3 loop is CASSESGISSNYGYTF. For the CDR3, the DNA is TGTGCCAGCAGTGAATCGGGGATTTCCTCTAACTATGGCTACACCTTC.

The V call is TRBV11-2, the J call TRBJ2-2; D uncertain. The germline V gene encodes CDR1 SGHAT and CDR2 FQNNGV. This CDR3 spans 15 amino acids. V lost 3 bases, J lost 2 bases, and 10 bases lay in between. CDR3 nucleotides: TGTGCCAGCAGCTTTCTCACGACTAACACCGGGGAGCTGTTTTTT. Translation gives CASSFLTTNTGELFF. Full variable domain (remainder filled in from reference TRBV11-2 and TRBJ2-2): EAGVAQSPRYKIIEKRQSVAFWCNPISGHATLYWYQQILGQGPKLLIQFQNNGVVDDSQLPKDRFSAERLKGVDSTLKIQPAKLEDSAVYLCASSFLTTNTGELFFGEGSRLTVL.

The chain links TRBV29-1 to TRBJ1-2; D not resolved. This CDR3 contains 11 residues. Germline V CDR1 and CDR2: SQVTM, ANQGSEA. The CDR3: CEAATSYGYTF. The CDR3 DNA sequence: TGCGAGGCAGCAACATCCTATGGCTACACCTTC.

This clone was seen just once. The chain links TRBV5-4 to TRBJ1-6, with D unresolved. Trimming removed 5 bases from V and 8 bases from J, with 11 bases in between. The CDR3 contains 13 residues. The germline V gene has CDR1 SGHNT and CDR2 YYREEE (reference sequence). CDR3 DNA sequence: TGTGCCAGCAGTTGGACTGGGGATTCACCCCTCCACTTT. Protein: CASSWTGDSPLHF.

The chain has TRBV9 and TRBJ2-5; 7 nucleotides agree with TRBD1. This CDR3 contains 15 residues. The ends lost 0 bases at V and 0 bases at J; junction bases unmatched: 2. Germline V CDR1 and CDR2: SGDLS, YYNGEE. CDR3 loop: CASSVAGQNQETQYF. CDR3 DNA: TGTGCCAGCAGCGTAGCGGGACAGAACCAAGAGACCCAGTACTTC.

The V and J genes are TRBV19 and TRBJ1-5; perhaps TRBD1 as D (5 bases). Germline loops: CDR1 LNHDA, CDR2 SQIVND (reference sequence). This CDR3 region has 15 residues. V lost 0 bases and J 3 bases, leaving 9 bases between the germline ends. CDR3: CASSIDMGLNQPQHF. In DNA form, the CDR3 reads TGTGCCAGTAGTATAGATATGGGGCTCAATCAGCCCCAGCATTTT.

This chain uses TRBV6-2 or TRBV6-3 with TRBJ1-4; D is perhaps TRBD1 (5 bases). V lost 1 base to trimming and J lost 0 bases, with 9 bases between them. Germline V CDR1 and CDR2: MNHEY, SVGEGT. This CDR3 region has 16 residues. The CDR3 nucleotides are TGTGCCAGCAGTTACTTAAAGGGGACAACTAATGAAAAACTGTTTTTT. It yields the protein CASSYLKGTTNEKLFF.

The chain recombines TRBV6-2 or TRBV6-3 with TRBJ2-7, with D tentatively TRBD1 (6 bases). This CDR3 region has 14 residues. Germline loops: CDR1 MNHEY, CDR2 SVGEGT. Trimming stripped 5 bases from V and 3 bases from J, with 14 bases between. The CDR3 loop reads CASSPGDPYYEQYF. As DNA, the CDR3 is TGTGCCAGCAGTCCAGGGGATCCGTACTACGAGCAGTACTTC.

The chain is built from TRBV5-1 and TRBJ1-5, with TRBD1 matching 7 bases. CDR3 size: 14 residues. V lost 1 base, J lost 5 bases, and 3 bases stayed unmatched. Germline V gives CDR1 SGHRS, CDR2 YFSETQ. This CDR3 reads CASSLSTGDQPQHF. Here the CDR3 DNA reads TGCGCCAGCAGCTTGTCTACAGGGGATCAGCCCCAGCATTTT.

The chain couples TRBV6-6 to TRBJ1-1; D not resolved. The germline V gene encodes CDR1 MNHNY and CDR2 SVGAGI (reference sequence). This CDR3 is built from 14 residues. Trimming left V 5 bases short and J 3 bases short, with 13 bases between. The CDR3, as DNA: TGTGCCAGCAGTCTCAGGCACCAAGACACTGAAGCTTTCTTT. Translating it yields CASSLRHQDTEAFF.

To note about this clone: The junction departs from the called germline gene at one end, perhaps through a read error. The CDR3 here is CASREVREGEQFF. The DNA for the CDR3 is TGTGCCAGCAGAGAAGTGCGGGAGGGGGAGCAGTTCTTC. The V call is TRBV2, the J call TRBJ2-1, with 9 bases identical to TRBD2. The CDR3 consists of 13 residues. CDR1 is SNHLY and CDR2 is FYNNEI in the germline V gene.

The chain employs TRBV5-6 and TRBJ2-1; the D gene is possibly TRBD2 (5 bases). V was shortened by 2 bases and J by 12 bases, with 18 bases between the two germline ends. The CDR3 is 14 amino acids. CDR1 is SGHDT, CDR2 YYEEEE, per germline. Here the CDR3 DNA reads TGTGCCAGCAGCTTAATTGTTAGAGAGGCGGGGCAGTTCTTC. Protein: CASSLIVREAGQFF.

For the CDR3, the DNA is TGTGCCAGCTGCCGGGACAGGGGTCCCAATCAGCCCCAGCATTTT. Amino acid sequence: CASCRDRGPNQPQHF. The V gene is TRBV6-5, the J gene TRBJ1-5, with 10 bases that match TRBD1. Losses at the gene ends were 8 bases for V and 3 bases for J; bases not matched to a gene: 7. Looked up from germline, CDR1 is MNHEY and CDR2 is SVGAGI. This CDR3 has 15 amino acids.

The CDR3, as DNA: TGTGCCAGTAGTCGGGGGGGTTCAGACAGGGTGAGCTATGGCTACACCTTC. Protein product: CASSRGGSDRVSYGYTF. The V call is TRBV19, the J call TRBJ1-2; the match to TRBD1 covers 7 bases. Germline trimming cut 5 bases from V and 4 bases from J; bases unmatched to any gene: 16. CDR1 and CDR2 from the germline V gene are LNHDA and SQIVND (reference sequence). This CDR3 has 17 residues.

The chain uses TRBV7-2 and TRBJ1-3; D may be TRBD1 (5 bases). Germline CDR1 reads SGHTA; CDR2 reads FQGNSA. This CDR3 contains 13 residues. Trimming cost V 5 bases and J 1 base, with 6 bases left between them. The CDR3 spells CASSPGSGNTIYF. The CDR3 nucleotides are TGTGCCAGCAGCCCAGGGTCTGGAAACACCATATATTTT.

The chain couples TRBV10-3 to TRBJ1-2, with 8 nucleotides matching TRBD1. Germline loops: CDR1 ENHRY, CDR2 SYGVKD. With V trimmed by 0 bases and J by 4 bases, 7 bases remained unmatched. The CDR3 sequence is 16 residues long. The CDR3: CAISESIQGGFYGYTF. The CDR3 DNA reads as TGTGCCATCAGTGAGTCGATACAGGGGGGTTTCTATGGCTACACCTTC.

The chain employs TRBV6-1 and TRBJ1-2; 8 positions agree with TRBD1. The J segment lost 8 bases and the V segment lost 3 bases, leaving 11 bases of the junction unmatched. This CDR3 region has 15 residues. Germline V gene sequence: CDR1 MNHNS, CDR2 SASEGT. The CDR3 nucleotides are TGTGCCAGCAGTGAGCTAGGACAGGGCATAGGAGGCTACACCTTC. Protein: CASSELGQGIGGYTF.

This clone has a single count. The V gene is TRBV6-5, the J gene TRBJ2-6; D uncertain. The CDR3 length is 14 residues. V lost 7 bases and J 0 bases, leaving 7 bases between the germline ends. Germline V gene data show CDR1 as MNHEY and CDR2 as SVGAGI. The CDR3 DNA sequence: TGTGCCAGCAACGAGGACTCTGGGGCCAACGTCCTGACTTTC. This gives the protein CASNEDSGANVLTF.

V and J are TRBV5-1 and TRBJ2-3; no definite D call. There are 14 residues in the CDR3. CDR1 and CDR2 from the germline V gene are SGHRS and YFSETQ. Between the trimmed V and J ends, which lost 0 bases and 4 bases, there was a span of 9 bases. The chain's CDR3 is CASSLVMSPDTQYF. DNA for the CDR3: TGCGCCAGCAGCTTGGTGATGAGCCCAGATACGCAGTATTTT.

This clone has just one count. The chain combines TRBV7-2 with TRBJ1-1, with 7 bases aligning to TRBD1. The germline gives CDR1 SGHTA, CDR2 FQGNSA. This CDR3 spans 15 amino acids. Unmatched junction bases numbered 9, after V lost 5 bases and J lost 3 bases. The CDR3: CASSGRDRQYTEAFF. CDR3 coding DNA: TGTGCCAGCAGCGGTCGGGACAGACAATACACTGAAGCTTTCTTT.

DNA of the CDR3: TGTGCCACCAGCAGGACCATCGGCTTGGAGGGAGGGGATACGCAGTATTTT. Translating gives CATSRTIGLEGGDTQYF. The J gene is TRBJ2-3, the V gene TRBV15; TRBD2 agrees at 7 bases. The CDR3 sequence is 17 residues long. The trim removed 3 bases at V and 6 bases at J, leaving 15 bases unmatched. CDR1 LNHNV and CDR2 YYDKDF come from the germline V gene (reference sequence).

This chain uses TRBV6-4 with TRBJ1-1; 9 bases map to TRBD1. The V gene's germline CDR1 is MRHNA and CDR2 SNTAGT. V was pared by 6 bases and J by 11 bases, with 10 bases of the junction left unmatched. This CDR3 contains 13 residues. The CDR3 region is CASSPDRGVEAFF. The CDR3 nucleotides are TGTGCCAGCAGCCCGGACAGGGGAGTAGAGGCTTTCTTT.

CDR3 DNA sequence: TGTGCCAGCAGTCGAAGGGCTAGCGGGGAGGGGTGGACCCAGTACTTC. Encoded protein: CASSRRASGEGWTQYF. The chain has TRBV27 and TRBJ2-5, with 9 bases identical to TRBD2. After removal of 5 bases from V and 7 bases from J, the junction contained 14 bases not matched to a gene. The V gene's germline CDR1 is MNHEY and CDR2 SMNVEV (reference sequence). The CDR3 consists of 16 residues.

CDR3 in DNA: TGTGCCAGTACAGGGGGTCTTTTGAACACCGGGGAGCTGTTTTTT. Its translation: CASTGGLLNTGELFF. The genes are TRBV5-5 and TRBJ2-2, with 8 bases fitting TRBD1. The CDR3 is made up of 15 amino acids. Per the germline V gene, CDR1 is SGHKS and CDR2 is YYEKEE (reference sequence). V trimming: 8 bases; J trimming: 1 base; junction bases outside the gene matches: 7.

The chain has TRBV5-1 and TRBJ1-4; TRBD1 aligns across 7 bases. Germline V gene data show CDR1 as SGHRS and CDR2 as YFSETQ. The CDR3 length is 17 residues. Trimming cost V 0 bases and J 1 base; bases outside gene matches: 6. The CDR3 loop is CASSLAPRGLTNEKLFF. CDR3 in DNA: TGCGCCAGCAGCTTGGCTCCCAGGGGGTTAACTAATGAAAAACTGTTTTTT.

The chain combines TRBV4-1 with TRBJ1-5, with 7 bases that match TRBD1. Germline V gene data show CDR1 as MGHRA and CDR2 as YSYEKL. V lost 3 bases, J lost 9 bases, and 5 bases stayed unmatched. The CDR3 has 13 amino acids. The CDR3 DNA is TGCGCCAGCAGCCAGGACAGGTTGTGGCCCCAGCATTTT. Its protein is CASSQDRLWPQHF.

This chain joins TRBV5-6 and TRBJ1-3; D unclear. From germline, CDR1 is SGHDT and CDR2 YYEEEE. V was shortened by 1 base and J by 0 bases, with 8 bases between the two germline ends. The CDR3 contains 15 residues. The CDR3 bases are TGTGCCAGCAGCTTGTCGGTATTCTCTGGAAACACCATATATTTT. Protein sequence: CASSLSVFSGNTIYF.

The chain links TRBV7-3 to TRBJ2-2; D not resolved. With 2 bases removed from V and 2 bases from J, the gap between germline ends came to 6 bases. The CDR3 contains 14 residues. Germline V gene lookup returns CDR1 SGHTA and CDR2 FQGTGA. The CDR3 loop is CASSLEINTGELFF. Written as DNA, the CDR3 is TGTGCCAGCAGCTTAGAGATAAACACCGGGGAGCTGTTTTTT.

The genes are TRBV7-8 and TRBJ1-1, with no clear D. There are 15 residues in the CDR3. With 0 bases removed from V and 5 bases from J, the gap between germline ends came to 13 bases. CDR1 and CDR2 from the germline V gene are SGHVS and FQNEAQ. CDR3 bases: TGTGCCAGCAGCTTAGCGCGATGGGGAGAGACTGAAGCTTTCTTT. It is translated as CASSLARWGETEAFF.

The rearrangement links TRBV3-1 (or the pseudogene TRBV3-2) to TRBJ2-3, with 10 positions matching TRBD2. CDR3 length equals 15 residues. After removal of 6 bases from V and 4 bases from J, the junction contained 7 bases not matched to a gene. Germline V CDR1 and CDR2: LGHDT, YNNKEL (reference sequence). Here the CDR3 reads CASSPLAGEADTQYF. In nucleotides, the CDR3 is TGTGCCAGCAGTCCTCTAGCGGGAGAAGCAGATACGCAGTATTTT.